Listed here are 8 T cell receptor beta chains from one sample, sequenced in a study of T cells expressing NK-cell markers. Following a re-call of the 5' RACE reads, TCRdb has one entry per CDR3 protein and lacks DNA. The sample table includes about 260,000 distinct CDR3 sequences. The sequencing sample was made of blood T cells: a sorted CD56 or NKG2C T cell subset, CD4+ or CD8+ T cells, or bulk PBMC T cells (not recorded which). The receptors were gathered from a woman between 18 and 75 years old in good health.

The chain couples TRBV10-3 to TRBJ2-5; the TCRdb D gene call, TRBD1, has no DNA to confirm it. From germline, CDR1 is ENHRY and CDR2 SYGVKD. The CDR3 consists of 13 residues. CDR3 loop: CAIKGRTEETQYF.

V and J are TRBV5-1 and TRBJ2-2; the D gene TCRdb calls, TRBD1, cannot be checked with no DNA. The length of the CDR3 is 15 residues. The germline V gene encodes CDR1 SGHRS and CDR2 YFSETQ. CDR3 protein: CASSPTTGIPGELFF.

The V gene is TRBV7-2, the J gene TRBJ1-1. The CDR3 length is 14 residues. Germline V CDR1 and CDR2: SGHTA, FQGNSA. CDR3 loop: CASSLVKGSTEAFF.

The CDR3 sequence: CSARGRTGGTGELFF. This chain links TRBV20-1 with TRBJ2-2; TCRdb outputs TRBD1, but without DNA this stays unchecked. Germline V gene lookup returns CDR1 DFQATT and CDR2 SNEGSKA (reference sequence). The CDR3 runs to 15 residues.

V usage is TRBV12-3 or TRBV12-4 and J usage is TRBJ2-2; TCRdb's assignment of TRBD1 cannot be checked, as there is no DNA. The CDR3 has 13 amino acids. The CDR3: CASTRQQTGELFF.

The gene calls are TRBV4-3 and TRBJ1-2. This CDR3 spans 16 amino acids. Germline CDR1 is LGHNA and CDR2 is YSLEER. The CDR3 is CASSQDAAGKGYGYTF.

The chain employs TRBV20-1 and TRBJ2-7. Germline V CDR1 and CDR2: DFQATT, SNEGSKA (reference sequence). CDR3 size: 12 residues. CDR3 residues: CSARDTASRQYF.

The chain employs TRBV5-5 and TRBJ2-5; TCRdb proposes TRBD2, but this gene call is untestable without DNA. The germline V gene has CDR1 SGHKS and CDR2 YYEKEE (reference sequence). This CDR3 comprises 15 residues. The CDR3 sequence is CASSLFAGGQETQYF. The full variable domain, with the rest looked up from reference TRBV5-5 and TRBJ2-5, is DAGVTQSPTHLIKTRGQQVTLRCSPISGHKSVSWYQQVLGQGPQFIFQYYEKEERGRGNFPDRFSARQFPNYSSELNVNALLLGDSALYLCASSLFAGGQETQYFGPGTRLLVL.